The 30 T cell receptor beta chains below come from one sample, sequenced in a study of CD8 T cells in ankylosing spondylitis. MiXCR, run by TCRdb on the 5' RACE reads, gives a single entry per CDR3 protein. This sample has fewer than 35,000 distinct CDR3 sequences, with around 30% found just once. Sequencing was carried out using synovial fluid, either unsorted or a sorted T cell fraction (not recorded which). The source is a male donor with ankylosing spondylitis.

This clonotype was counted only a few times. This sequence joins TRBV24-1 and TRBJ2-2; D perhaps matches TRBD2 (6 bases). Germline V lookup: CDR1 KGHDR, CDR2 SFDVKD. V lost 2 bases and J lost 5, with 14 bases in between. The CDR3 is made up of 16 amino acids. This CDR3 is CATSDSPGLETGELFF. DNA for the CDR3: TGTGCCACCAGTGATTCGCCGGGACTCGAAACCGGGGAGCTGTTTTTT.

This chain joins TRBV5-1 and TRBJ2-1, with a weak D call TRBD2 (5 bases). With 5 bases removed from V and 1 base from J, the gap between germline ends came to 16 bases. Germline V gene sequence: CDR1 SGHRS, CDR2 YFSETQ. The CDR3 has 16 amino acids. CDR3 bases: TGCGCCAGCAGGTGGAGGCCAAGACAATCCTACAATGAGCAGTTCTTC. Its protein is CASRWRPRQSYNEQFF.

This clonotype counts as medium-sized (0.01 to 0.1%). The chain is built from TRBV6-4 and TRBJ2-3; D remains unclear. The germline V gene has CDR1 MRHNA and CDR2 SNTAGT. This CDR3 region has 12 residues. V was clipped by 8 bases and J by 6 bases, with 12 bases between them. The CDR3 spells CASETRPDTQYF. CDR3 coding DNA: TGTGCCAGCGAGACTCGTCCGGATACGCAGTATTTT.

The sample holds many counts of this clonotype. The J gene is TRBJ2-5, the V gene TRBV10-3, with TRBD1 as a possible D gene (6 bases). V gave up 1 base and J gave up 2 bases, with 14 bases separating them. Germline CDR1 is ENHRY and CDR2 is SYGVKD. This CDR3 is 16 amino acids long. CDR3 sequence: CAISELGHSVQETQYF. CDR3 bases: TGTGCCATCAGTGAGTTGGGACACAGCGTTCAAGAGACCCAGTACTTC.

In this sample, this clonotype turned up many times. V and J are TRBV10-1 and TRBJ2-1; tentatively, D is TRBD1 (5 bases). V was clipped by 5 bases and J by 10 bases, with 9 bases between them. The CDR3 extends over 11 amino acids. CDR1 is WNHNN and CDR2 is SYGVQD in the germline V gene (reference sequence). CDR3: CASSTGREQFF. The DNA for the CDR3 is TGCGCCAGCAGTACAGGACGAGAGCAGTTCTTC.

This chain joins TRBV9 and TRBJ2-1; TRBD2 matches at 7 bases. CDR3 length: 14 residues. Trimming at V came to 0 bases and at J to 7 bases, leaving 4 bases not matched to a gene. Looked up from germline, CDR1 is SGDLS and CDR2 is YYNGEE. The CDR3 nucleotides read TGTGCCAGCAGCGTAGGTAATAGCGGGAATGAGCAGTTCTTC. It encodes CASSVGNSGNEQFF.

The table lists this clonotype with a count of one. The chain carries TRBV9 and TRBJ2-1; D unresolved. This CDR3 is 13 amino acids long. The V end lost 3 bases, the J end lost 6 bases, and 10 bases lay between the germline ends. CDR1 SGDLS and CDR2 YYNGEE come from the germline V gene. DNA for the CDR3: TGTGCCAGCAGCGGAGAGGCCGTCAATGAGCAGTTCTTC. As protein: CASSGEAVNEQFF.

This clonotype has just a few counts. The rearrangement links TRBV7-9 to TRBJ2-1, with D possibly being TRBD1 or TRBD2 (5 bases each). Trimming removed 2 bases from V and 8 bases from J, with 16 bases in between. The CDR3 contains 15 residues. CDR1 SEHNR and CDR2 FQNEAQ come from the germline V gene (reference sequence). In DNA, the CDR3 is TGTGCCAGCAGCTTATTGGGCAGGGAGCAAGATGAGCAGTTCTTC. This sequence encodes CASSLLGREQDEQFF.

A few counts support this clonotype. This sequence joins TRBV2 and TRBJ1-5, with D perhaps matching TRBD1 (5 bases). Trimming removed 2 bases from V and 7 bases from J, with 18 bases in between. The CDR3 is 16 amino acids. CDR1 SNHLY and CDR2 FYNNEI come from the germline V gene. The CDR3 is CASSEYAGPLRQPQHF. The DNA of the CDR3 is TGTGCCAGCAGTGAATATGCAGGGCCCCTGAGACAGCCCCAGCATTTT.

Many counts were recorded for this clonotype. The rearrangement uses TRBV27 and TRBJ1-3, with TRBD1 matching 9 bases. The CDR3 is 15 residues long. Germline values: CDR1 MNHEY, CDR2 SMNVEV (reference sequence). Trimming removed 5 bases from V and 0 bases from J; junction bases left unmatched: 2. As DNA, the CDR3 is TGTGCCAGCAGTCTGACAGGGGGCTCTGGAAACACCATATATTTT. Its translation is CASSLTGGSGNTIYF.

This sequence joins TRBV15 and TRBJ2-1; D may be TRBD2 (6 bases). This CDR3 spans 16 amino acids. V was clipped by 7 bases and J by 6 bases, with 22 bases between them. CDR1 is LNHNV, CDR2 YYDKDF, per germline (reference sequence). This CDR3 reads CATTNTAASEPNEQFF. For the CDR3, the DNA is TGTGCCACCACCAACACCGCGGCTAGCGAACCCAATGAGCAGTTCTTC.

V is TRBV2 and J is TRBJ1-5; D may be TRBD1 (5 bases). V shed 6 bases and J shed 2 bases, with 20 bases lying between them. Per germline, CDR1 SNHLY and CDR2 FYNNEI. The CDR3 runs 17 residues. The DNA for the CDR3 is TGTGCCAGCAGCGGCGGGGCCACTTTCCGGGGCAATCAGCCCCAGCATTTT. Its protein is CASSGGATFRGNQPQHF.

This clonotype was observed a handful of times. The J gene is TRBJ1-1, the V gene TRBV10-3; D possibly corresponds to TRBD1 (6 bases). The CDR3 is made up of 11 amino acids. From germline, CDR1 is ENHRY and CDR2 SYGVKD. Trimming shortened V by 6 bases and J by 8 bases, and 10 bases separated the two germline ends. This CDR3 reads CAIRGGPEAFF. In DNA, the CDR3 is TGTGCCATCAGAGGGGGGCCAGAAGCTTTCTTT.

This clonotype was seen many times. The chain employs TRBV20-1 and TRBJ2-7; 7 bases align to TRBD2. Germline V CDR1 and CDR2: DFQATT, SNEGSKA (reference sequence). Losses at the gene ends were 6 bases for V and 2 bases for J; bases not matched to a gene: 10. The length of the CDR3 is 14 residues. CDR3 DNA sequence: TGCAGTGCCGGAGCGGGGAGAGTGGCCTACGAGCAGTACTTC. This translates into CSAGAGRVAYEQYF.

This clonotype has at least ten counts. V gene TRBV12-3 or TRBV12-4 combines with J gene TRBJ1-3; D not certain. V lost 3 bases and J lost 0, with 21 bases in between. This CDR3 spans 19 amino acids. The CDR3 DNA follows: TGTGCCAGCAGTTTCCCCTACACATTCCCTTGGGACTCTGGAAACACCATATATTTT. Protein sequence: CASSFPYTFPWDSGNTIYF.

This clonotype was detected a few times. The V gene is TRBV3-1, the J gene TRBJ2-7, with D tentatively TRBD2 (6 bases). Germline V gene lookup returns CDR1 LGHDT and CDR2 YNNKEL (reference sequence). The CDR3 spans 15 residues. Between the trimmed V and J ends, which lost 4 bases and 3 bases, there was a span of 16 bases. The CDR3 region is CASSPAVGGVYEQYF. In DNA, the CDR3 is TGTGCCAGCAGCCCCGCCGTTGGAGGGGTCTACGAGCAGTACTTC.

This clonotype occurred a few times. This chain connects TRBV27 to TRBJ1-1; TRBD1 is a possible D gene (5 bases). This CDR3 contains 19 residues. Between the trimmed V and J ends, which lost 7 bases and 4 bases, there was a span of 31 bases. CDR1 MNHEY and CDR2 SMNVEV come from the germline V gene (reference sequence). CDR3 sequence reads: CASILLNSGAEFGGTEAFF. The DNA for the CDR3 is TGTGCCAGCATACTACTGAACTCCGGGGCCGAGTTTGGGGGCACTGAAGCTTTCTTT.

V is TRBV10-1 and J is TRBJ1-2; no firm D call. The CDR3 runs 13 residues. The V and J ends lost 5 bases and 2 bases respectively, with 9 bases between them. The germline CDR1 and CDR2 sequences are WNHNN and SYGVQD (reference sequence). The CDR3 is CASSFKSNYGYTF. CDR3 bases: TGCGCCAGCAGTTTTAAGTCGAACTATGGCTACACCTTC.

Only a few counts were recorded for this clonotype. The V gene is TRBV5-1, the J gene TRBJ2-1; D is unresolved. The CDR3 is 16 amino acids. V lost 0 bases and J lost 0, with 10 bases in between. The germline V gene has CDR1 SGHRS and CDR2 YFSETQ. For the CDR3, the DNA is TGCGCCAGCAGCTTGGAGCCCGAAGGCTCCTACAATGAGCAGTTCTTC. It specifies CASSLEPEGSYNEQFF.

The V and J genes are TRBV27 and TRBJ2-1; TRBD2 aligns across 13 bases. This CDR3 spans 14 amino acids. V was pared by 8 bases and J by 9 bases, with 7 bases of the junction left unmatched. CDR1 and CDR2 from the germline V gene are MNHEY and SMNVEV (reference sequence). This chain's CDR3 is CASGTLAGGGEQFF. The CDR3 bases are TGTGCCAGCGGTACACTAGCGGGAGGGGGTGAGCAGTTCTTC.

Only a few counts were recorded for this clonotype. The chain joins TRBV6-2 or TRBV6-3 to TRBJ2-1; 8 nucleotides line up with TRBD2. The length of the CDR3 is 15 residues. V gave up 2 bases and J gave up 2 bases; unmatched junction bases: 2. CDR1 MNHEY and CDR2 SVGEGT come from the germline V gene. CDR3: CASSYAAGAYNEQFF. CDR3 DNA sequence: TGTGCCAGCAGTTACGCAGCGGGAGCCTACAATGAGCAGTTCTTC.

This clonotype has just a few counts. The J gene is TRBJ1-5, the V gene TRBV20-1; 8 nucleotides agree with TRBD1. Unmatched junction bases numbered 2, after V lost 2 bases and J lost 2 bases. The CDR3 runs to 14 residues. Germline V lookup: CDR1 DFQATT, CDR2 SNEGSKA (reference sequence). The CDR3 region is CSARQGAGNQPQHF. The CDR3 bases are TGCAGTGCTAGACAGGGGGCGGGCAATCAGCCCCAGCATTTT.

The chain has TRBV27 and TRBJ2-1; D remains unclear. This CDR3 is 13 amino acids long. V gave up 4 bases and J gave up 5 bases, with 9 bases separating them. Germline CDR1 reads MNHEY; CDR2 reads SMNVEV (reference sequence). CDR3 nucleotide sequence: TGTGCCAGCAGTTCCTCTACCCACAATGAGCAGTTCTTC. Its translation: CASSSSTHNEQFF.

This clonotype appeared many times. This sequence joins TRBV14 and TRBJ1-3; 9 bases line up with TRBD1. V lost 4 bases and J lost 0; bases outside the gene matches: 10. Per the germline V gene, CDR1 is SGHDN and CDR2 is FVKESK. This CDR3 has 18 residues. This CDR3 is CASSLDRGPIDSGNTIYF. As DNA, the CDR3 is TGTGCCAGCAGCCTGGACAGGGGTCCAATCGACTCTGGAAACACCATATATTTT.

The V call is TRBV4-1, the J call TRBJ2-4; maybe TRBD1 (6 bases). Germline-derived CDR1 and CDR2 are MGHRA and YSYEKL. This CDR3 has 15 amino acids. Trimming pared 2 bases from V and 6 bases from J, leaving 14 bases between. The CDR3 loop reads CASSQSSGARNIQYF. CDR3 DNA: TGCGCCAGCAGCCAAAGCTCAGGGGCCCGAAACATTCAGTACTTC.

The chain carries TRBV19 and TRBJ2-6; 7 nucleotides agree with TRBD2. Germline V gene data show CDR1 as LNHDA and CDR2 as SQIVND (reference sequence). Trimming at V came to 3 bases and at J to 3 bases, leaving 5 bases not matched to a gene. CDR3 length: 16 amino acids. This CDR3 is CASSISGGSGANVLTF. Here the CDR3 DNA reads TGTGCCAGTAGTATCTCCGGGGGGAGTGGGGCCAACGTCCTGACTTTC.

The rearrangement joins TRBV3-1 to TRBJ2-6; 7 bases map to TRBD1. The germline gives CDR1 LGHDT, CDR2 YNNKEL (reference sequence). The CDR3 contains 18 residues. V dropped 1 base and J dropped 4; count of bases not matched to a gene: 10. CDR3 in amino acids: CASSQVIEGAAGANVLTF. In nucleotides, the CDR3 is TGTGCCAGCAGCCAAGTAATTGAGGGGGCAGCAGGGGCCAACGTCCTGACTTTC.

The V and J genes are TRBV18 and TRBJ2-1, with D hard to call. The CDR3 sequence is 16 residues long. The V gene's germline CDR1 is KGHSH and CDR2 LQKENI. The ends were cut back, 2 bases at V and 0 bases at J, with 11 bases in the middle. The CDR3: CASSPILGFSYNEQFF. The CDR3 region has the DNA TGTGCCAGCTCACCAATCCTAGGATTCTCCTACAATGAGCAGTTCTTC.

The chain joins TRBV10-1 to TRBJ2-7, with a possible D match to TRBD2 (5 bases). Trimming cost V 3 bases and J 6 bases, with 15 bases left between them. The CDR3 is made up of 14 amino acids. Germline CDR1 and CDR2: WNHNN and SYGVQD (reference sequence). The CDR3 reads CASSEKIEGTEQYV. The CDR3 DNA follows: TGCGCCAGCAGTGAAAAGATTGAGGGTACCGAGCAGTACGTC.

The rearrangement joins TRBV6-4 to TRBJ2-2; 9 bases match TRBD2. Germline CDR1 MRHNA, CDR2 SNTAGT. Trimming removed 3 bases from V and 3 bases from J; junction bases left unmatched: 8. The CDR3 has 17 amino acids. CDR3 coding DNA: TGTGCCAGCAGTGAACAGGGGCTAGCGGGGCACACCGGGGAGCTGTTTTTT. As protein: CASSEQGLAGHTGELFF.